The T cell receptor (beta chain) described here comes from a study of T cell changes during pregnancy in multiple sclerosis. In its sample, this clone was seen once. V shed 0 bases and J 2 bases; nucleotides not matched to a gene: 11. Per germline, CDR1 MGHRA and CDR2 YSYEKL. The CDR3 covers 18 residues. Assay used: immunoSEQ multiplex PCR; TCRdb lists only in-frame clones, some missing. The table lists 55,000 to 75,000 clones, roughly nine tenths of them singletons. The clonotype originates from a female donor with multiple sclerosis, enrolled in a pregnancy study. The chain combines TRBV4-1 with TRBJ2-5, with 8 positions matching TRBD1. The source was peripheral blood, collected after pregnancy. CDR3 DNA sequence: TGCGCCAGCAGCCAAGACATCGATTCTTACAGGGGGCAAGAGACCCAGTACTTC. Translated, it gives CASSQDIDSYRGQETQYF.